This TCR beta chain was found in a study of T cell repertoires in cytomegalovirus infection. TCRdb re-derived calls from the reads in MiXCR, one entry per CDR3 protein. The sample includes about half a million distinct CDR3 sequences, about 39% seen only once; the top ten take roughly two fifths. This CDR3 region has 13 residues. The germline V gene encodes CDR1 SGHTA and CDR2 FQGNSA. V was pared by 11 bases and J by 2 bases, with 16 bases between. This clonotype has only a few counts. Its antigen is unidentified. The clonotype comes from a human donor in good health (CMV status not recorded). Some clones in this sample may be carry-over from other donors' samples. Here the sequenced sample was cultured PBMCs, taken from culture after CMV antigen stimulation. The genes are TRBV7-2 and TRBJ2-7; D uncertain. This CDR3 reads CACRIQMAYEQYF. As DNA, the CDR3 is TGTGCCTGTCGGATCCAGATGGCCTACGAGCAGTACTTC.